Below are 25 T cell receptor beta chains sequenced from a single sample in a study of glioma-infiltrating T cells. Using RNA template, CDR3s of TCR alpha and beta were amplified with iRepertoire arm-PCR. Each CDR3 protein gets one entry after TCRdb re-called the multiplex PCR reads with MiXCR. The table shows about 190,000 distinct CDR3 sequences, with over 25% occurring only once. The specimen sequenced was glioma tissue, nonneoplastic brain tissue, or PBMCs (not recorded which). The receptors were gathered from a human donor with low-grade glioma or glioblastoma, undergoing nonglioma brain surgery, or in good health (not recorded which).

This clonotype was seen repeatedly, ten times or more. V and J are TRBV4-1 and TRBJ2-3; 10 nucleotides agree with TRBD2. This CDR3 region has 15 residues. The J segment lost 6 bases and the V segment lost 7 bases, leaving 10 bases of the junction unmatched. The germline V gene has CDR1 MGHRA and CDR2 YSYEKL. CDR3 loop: CASTPLAGAADTQYF. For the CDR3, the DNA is TGCGCCAGCACACCTCTAGCGGGAGCGGCCGATACGCAGTATTTT.

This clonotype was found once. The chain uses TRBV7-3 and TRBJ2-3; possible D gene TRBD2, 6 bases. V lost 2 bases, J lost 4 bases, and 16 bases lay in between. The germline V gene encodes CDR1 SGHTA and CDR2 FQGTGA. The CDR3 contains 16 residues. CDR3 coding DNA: TGTGCCAGCAGCTTATCCGGGAGACCCTCGGCAGATACGCAGTATTTT. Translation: CASSLSGRPSADTQYF.

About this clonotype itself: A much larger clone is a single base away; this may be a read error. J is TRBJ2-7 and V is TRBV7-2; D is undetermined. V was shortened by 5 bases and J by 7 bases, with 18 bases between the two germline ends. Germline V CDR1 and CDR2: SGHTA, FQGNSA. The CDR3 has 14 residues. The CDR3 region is CASSLSGFATEQYF. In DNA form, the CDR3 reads TGTGCCAGCAGCCTGAGTGGCTTCGCGACTGAGCAGTACTTC.

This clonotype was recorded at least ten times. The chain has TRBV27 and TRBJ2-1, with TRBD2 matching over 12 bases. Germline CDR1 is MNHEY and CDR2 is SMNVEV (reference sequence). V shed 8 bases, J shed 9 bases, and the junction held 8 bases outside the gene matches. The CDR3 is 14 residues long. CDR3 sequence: CASHPTSGSLEQFF. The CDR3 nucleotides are TGTGCCAGCCACCCGACTAGCGGGAGTCTTGAGCAGTTCTTC.

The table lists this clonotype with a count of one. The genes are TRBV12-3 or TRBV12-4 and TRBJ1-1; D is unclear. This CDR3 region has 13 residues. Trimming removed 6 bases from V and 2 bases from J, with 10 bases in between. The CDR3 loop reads CASSRGENTEAFF. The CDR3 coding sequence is TGTGCCAGCAGCCGGGGTGAAAACACTGAAGCTTTCTTT.

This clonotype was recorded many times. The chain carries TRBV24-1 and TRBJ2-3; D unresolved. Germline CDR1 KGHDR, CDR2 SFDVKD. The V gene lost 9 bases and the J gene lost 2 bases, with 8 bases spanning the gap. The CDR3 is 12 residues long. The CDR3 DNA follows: TGTGCCACCTCTCAAACCACAGATACGCAGTATTTT. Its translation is CATSQTTDTQYF.

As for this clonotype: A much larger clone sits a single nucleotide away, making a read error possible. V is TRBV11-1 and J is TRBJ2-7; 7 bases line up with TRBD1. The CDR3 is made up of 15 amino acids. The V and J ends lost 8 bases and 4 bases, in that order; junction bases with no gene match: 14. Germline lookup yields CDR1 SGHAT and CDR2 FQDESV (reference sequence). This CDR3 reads CASSLPGRQGYEQYF. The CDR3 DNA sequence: TGTGCCAGCTCACTACCGGGAAGACAGGGTTACGAGCAGTACTTC.

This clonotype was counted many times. CDR3 DNA: TGCGCCAGCAGTACTGGGACTTCCAGCAATGAGCAGTTCTTC. Its translation is CASSTGTSSNEQFF. This rearrangement joins TRBV5-1 to TRBJ2-1, with D perhaps matching TRBD2 (6 bases). V lost 5 bases and J 6 bases, leaving 15 bases between the germline ends. The germline V gene has CDR1 SGHRS and CDR2 YFSETQ. CDR3 size: 14 residues.

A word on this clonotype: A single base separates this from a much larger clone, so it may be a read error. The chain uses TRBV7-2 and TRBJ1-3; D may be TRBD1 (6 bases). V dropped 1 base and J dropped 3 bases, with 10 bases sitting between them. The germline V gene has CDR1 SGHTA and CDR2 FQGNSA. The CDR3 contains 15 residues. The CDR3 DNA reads TGTGCCAGCAGCTTAGTACAGGGACTTGGAAACACCATATATTTT. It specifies CASSLVQGLGNTIYF.

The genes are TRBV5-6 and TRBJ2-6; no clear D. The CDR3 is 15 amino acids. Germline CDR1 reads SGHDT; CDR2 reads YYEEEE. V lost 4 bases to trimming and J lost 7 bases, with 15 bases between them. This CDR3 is CASSPLGSFANVLTF. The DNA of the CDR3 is TGTGCCAGCAGCCCCCTGGGTTCCTTCGCCAACGTCCTGACTTTC.

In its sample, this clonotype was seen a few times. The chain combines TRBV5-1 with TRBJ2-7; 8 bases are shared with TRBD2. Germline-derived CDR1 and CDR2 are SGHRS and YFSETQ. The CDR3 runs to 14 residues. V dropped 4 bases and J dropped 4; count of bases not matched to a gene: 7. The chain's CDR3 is CASSQERERYEQYF. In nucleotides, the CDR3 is TGCGCCAGCAGCCAGGAGCGGGAGAGGTACGAGCAGTACTTC.

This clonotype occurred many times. Written as DNA, the CDR3 is TGTGCCAGCAGTCTACGGAGCTTTCAAGCGAACAAAAACCAAGAGACCCAGTACTTC. Translating it yields CASSLRSFQANKNQETQYF. This chain joins TRBV6-2 or TRBV6-3 and TRBJ2-5; D call uncertain. This CDR3 has 19 amino acids. The germline V gene has CDR1 MNHEY and CDR2 SVGEGT. The germline V and J ends were trimmed by 5 bases and 0 bases, with 25 bases remaining between them.

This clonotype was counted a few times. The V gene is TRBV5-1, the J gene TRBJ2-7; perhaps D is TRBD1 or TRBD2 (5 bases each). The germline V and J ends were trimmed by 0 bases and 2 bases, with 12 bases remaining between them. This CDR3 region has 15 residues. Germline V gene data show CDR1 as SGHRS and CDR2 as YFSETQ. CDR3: CASSLGRDVTYEQYF. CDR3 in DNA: TGCGCCAGCAGCTTGGGCCGGGACGTGACCTACGAGCAGTACTTC.

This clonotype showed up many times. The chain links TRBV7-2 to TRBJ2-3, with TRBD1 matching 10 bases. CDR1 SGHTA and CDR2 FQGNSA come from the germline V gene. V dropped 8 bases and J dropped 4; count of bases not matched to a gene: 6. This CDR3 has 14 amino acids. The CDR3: CASFRDRGSDTQYF. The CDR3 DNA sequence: TGTGCCAGCTTCCGGGACAGGGGTTCAGATACGCAGTATTTT.

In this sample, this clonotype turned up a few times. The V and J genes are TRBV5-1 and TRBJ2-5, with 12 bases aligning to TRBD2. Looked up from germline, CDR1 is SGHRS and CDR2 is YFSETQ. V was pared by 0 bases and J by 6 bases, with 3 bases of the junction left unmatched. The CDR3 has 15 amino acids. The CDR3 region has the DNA TGCGCCAGCAGCTTGGGACTAGCGGGAGTTCAGACCCAGTACTTC. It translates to CASSLGLAGVQTQYF.

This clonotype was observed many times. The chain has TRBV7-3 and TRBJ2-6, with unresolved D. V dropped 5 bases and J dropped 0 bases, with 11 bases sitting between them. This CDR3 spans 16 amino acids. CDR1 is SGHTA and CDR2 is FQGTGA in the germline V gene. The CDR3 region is CASSGNLASGANVLTF. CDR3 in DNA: TGTGCCAGCAGCGGAAATCTCGCCTCTGGGGCCAACGTCCTGACTTTC.

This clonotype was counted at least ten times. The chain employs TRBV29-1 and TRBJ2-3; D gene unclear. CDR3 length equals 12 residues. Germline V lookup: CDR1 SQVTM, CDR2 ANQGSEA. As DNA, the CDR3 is TGCGGTGCACGAGGCCTCACAGATACGCAGTATTTT. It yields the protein CGARGLTDTQYF.

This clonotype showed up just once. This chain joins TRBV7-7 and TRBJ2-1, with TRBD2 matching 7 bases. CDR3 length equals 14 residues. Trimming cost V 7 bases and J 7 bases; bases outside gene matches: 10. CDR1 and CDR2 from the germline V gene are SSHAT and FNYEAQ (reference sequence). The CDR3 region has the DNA TGTGCCAGCATCCCCGGGAGGTTGGGGAATGAGCAGTTCTTC. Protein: CASIPGRLGNEQFF.

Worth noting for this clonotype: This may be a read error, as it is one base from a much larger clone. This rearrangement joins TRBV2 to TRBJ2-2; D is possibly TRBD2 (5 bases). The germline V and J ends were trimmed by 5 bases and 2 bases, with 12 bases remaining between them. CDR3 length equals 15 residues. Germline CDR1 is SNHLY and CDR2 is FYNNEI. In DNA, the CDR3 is TGTGCCAGCAGTAAGCAGCGGTTAAACACCGGGGAGCTGTTTTTT. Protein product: CASSKQRLNTGELFF.

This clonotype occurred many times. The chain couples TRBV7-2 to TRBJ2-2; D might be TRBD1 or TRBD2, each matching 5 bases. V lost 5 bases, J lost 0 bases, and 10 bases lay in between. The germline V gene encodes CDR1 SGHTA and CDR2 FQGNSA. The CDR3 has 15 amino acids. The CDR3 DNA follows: TGTGCCAGCAGCAAAGGGACCGCGAACACCGGGGAGCTGTTTTTT. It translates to CASSKGTANTGELFF. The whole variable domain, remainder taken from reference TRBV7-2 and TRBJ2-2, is GAGVSQSPSNKVTEKGKDVELRCDPISGHTALYWYRQSLGQGLEFLIYFQGNSAPDKSGLPSDRFSAERTGGSVSTLTIQRTQQEDSAVYLCASSKGTANTGELFFGEGSRLTVL.

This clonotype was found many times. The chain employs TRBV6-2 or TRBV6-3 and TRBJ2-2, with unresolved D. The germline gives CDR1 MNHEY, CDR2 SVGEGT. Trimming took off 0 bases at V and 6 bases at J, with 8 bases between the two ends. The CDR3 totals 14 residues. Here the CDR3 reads CASSYSRGSGELFF. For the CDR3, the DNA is TGTGCCAGCAGTTACTCGAGAGGATCCGGGGAGCTGTTTTTT.

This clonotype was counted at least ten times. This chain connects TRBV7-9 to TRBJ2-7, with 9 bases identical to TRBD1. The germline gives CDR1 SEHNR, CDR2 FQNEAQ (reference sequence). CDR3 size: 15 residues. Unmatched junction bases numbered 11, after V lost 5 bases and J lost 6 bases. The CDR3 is CASSPGGQGPLEQYF. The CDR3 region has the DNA TGTGCCAGCAGCCCGGGAGGACAGGGGCCACTCGAGCAGTACTTC.

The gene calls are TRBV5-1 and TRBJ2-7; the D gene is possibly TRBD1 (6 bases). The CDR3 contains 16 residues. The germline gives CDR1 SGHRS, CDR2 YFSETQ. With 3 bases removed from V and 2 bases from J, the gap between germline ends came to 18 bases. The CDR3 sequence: CASSSLAGTRTYEQYF. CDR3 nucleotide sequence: TGCGCCAGCAGCTCGTTAGCCGGGACACGCACCTACGAGCAGTACTTC.

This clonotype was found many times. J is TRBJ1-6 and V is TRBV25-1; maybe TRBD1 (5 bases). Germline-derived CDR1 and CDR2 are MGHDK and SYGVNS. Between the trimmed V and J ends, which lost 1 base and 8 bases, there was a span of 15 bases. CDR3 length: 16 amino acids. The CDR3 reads CASSEFSGRVDSPLHF. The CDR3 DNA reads TGTGCCAGCAGTGAATTCAGCGGCAGGGTGGATTCACCCCTCCACTTT.

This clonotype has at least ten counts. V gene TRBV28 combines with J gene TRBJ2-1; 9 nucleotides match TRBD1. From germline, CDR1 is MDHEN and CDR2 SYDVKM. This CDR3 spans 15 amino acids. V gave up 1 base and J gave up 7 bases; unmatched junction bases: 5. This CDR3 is CASSLSDRGSNEQFF. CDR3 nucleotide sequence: TGTGCCAGCAGTTTATCAGACAGGGGGTCAAATGAGCAGTTCTTC.